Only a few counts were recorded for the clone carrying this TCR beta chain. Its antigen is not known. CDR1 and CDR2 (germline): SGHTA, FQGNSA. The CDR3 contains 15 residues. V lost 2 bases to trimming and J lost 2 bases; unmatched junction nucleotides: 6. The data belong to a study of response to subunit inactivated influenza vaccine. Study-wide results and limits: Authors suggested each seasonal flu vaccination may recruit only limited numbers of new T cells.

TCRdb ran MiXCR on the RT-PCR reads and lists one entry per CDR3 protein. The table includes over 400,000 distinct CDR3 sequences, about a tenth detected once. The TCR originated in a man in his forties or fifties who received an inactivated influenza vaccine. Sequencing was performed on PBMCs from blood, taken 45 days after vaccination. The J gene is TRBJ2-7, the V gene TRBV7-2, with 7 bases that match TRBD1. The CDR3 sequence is CASSLWPGQTYEQYF. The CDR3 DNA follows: TGTGCCAGCAGCTTATGGCCGGGACAGACCTACGAGCAGTACTTC.